The clone carrying this T cell receptor beta chain has more than one count but fewer than ten. This record belongs to a study of blood T cell repertoires in COVID-19. Clones were sequenced by immunoSEQ multiplex PCR, and TCRdb holds only the in-frame ones, with some missing. The sample contains 140,000 to 150,000 clones, approximately 85% of which appear only once. V was cut by 4 bases and J by 4 bases, with 13 bases left in between. There are 14 residues in the CDR3. Germline CDR1 KGHSY, CDR2 FQNENV. The V call is TRBV16, the J call TRBJ1-2, with D unclear. The sequence was collected from a man between 70 and 80 years old with acute or convalescent COVID-19. Sequencing was carried out using peripheral blood. For the CDR3, the DNA is TGTGCCAGCAGCCTTCGTATTGAGGCCTATGGCTACACCTTC. Translation: CASSLRIEAYGYTF.